Shown below are 9 T cell receptor beta chains from a single sample sequenced in a study of shared clonotypes between healthy human individuals. Generated by immunoSEQ multiplex PCR, the TCRdb table keeps only in-frame clones and is missing some. This table holds roughly 760,000 clones, around two thirds found once. What was sequenced was memory CD4+ T cells sorted from blood. Subset indicated: CD45RA-negative fraction. The receptor set was obtained from a woman aged 25 to 45 in good health.

The chain has TRBV5-4 and TRBJ1-1; unclear D gene. In germline, CDR1 is SGHNT, CDR2 YYREEE (reference sequence). The CDR3 runs 14 residues. Trimming shortened V by 4 bases and J by 0 bases, and 10 bases separated the two germline ends. This CDR3 is CASSAVGMNTEAFF. The CDR3 DNA is TGTGCCAGCAGCGCCGTAGGGATGAACACTGAAGCTTTCTTT.

This clone was picked up a small number of times. V usage is TRBV6-1 and J usage is TRBJ1-2; D may be TRBD1 (5 bases). The CDR3 contains 15 residues. V shed 3 bases and J shed 0 bases, with 11 bases lying between them. Germline values: CDR1 MNHNS, CDR2 SASEGT. The CDR3: CASSEGGNSNYGYTF. CDR3 in DNA: TGTGCCAGCAGTGAGGGGGGGAACTCTAACTATGGCTACACCTTC.

The genes are TRBV6-1 and TRBJ1-3; the match to TRBD1 covers 7 bases. Trimming removed 4 bases from V and 4 bases from J; junction bases left unmatched: 10. The CDR3 totals 16 residues. CDR1 and CDR2 (germline): MNHNS, SASEGT. The DNA for the CDR3 is TGTGCCAGCAGTGGTTTACAGGGGTGGTTCGGAAACACCATATATTTT. Its translation: CASSGLQGWFGNTIYF.

This clone was seen more than once but under ten times. The rearrangement uses TRBV5-1 and TRBJ1-1, with 9 bases matching TRBD1. CDR1 is SGHRS, CDR2 YFSETQ, per germline. The junction had 5 bases not matched to a gene; V was cut back by 3 bases and J by 2 bases. The CDR3 spans 15 residues. The CDR3 coding sequence is TGCGCCAGCAGCTGGGGGGACAGGGATAACACTGAAGCTTTCTTT. Translated, it gives CASSWGDRDNTEAFF.

The rearrangement joins TRBV9 to TRBJ2-1; 10 bases fit TRBD2. Germline assignment: CDR1 SGDLS and CDR2 YYNGEE. The CDR3 contains 17 residues. V dropped 3 bases and J dropped 7; count of bases not matched to a gene: 13. CDR3 in DNA: TGTGCCAGCAGCGCCCCTCCAGCGGCTAGCGGGAGAAATGAGCAGTTCTTC. It translates to CASSAPPAASGRNEQFF.

CDR3 coding DNA: TGTGCCAGCAGCTTTACTAGCGGGTGGACCTACGAGCAGTACTTC. It translates to CASSFTSGWTYEQYF. The V and J genes are TRBV11-2 and TRBJ2-7; 9 bases match TRBD2. The CDR3 consists of 15 residues. CDR1 is SGHAT and CDR2 is FQNNGV in the germline V gene. V trimming: 3 bases; J trimming: 2 bases; junction bases outside the gene matches: 5.

The chain has TRBV6-4 and TRBJ1-5; D may be TRBD1 (6 bases). The CDR3 consists of 16 residues. Germline CDR1 is MRHNA and CDR2 is SNTAGT. The V gene lost 4 bases and the J gene lost 5 bases, with 18 bases spanning the gap. As DNA, the CDR3 is TGTGCCAGCAGTGCCGCAACAGGGTGGGGAGATCAGCCCCAGCATTTT. Translating gives CASSAATGWGDQPQHF.

Here the CDR3 reads CATSRTISQFTDTQYF. The CDR3 DNA reads as TGTGCCACCAGCAGGACTATCTCCCAGTTCACAGATACGCAGTATTTT. J is TRBJ2-3 and V is TRBV15, with D maybe TRBD2 (5 bases). The CDR3 contains 16 residues. Germline CDR1 reads LNHNV; CDR2 reads YYDKDF (reference sequence). Trimming cost V 3 bases and J 2 bases, with 15 bases left between them.

The chain links TRBV7-9 to TRBJ2-3, with TRBD2 matching 7 bases. Germline V gene data show CDR1 as SEHNR and CDR2 as FQNEAQ (reference sequence). With V trimmed by 1 base and J by 6 bases, 10 bases remained unmatched. The CDR3 sequence is 16 residues long. The chain's CDR3 is CASSLDEGGPEDTQYF. CDR3 sequence (DNA): TGTGCCAGCAGCTTAGATGAGGGAGGGCCCGAGGATACGCAGTATTTT.